The clone carrying this TCR beta chain was found a few times. These data are taken from a study of blood T cell repertoires in COVID-19. Generated by immunoSEQ multiplex PCR, the TCRdb table keeps only in-frame clones and is missing some. The table lists approximately 260,000 clones, about 90% of them singletons. The CDR3 is made up of 15 amino acids. Germline-derived CDR1 and CDR2 are SGHAT and FQDESV (reference sequence). Trimming cost V 3 bases and J 4 bases, with 15 bases left between them. The chain employs TRBV11-1 and TRBJ1-1, with D possibly matching TRBD1 (6 bases). Sequenced: PBMCs or T cells enriched from blood (not recorded which). The source is a woman aged 18-35 years who had recovered from COVID-19. Here the CDR3 reads CASSFATPTGTEAFF. The CDR3 bases are TGTGCCAGCAGCTTTGCCACACCGACAGGCACTGAAGCTTTCTTT.